The 29 T cell receptor beta chains below come from one sample, sequenced in a study of blood T cell repertoires in COVID-19. TCRdb keeps only in-frame clones here, not all; method: immunoSEQ multiplex PCR. Here the sample spans 150,000 to 200,000 clones, roughly 84% being singletons. Sequencing input: peripheral blood. These receptors were obtained from a woman in her 70s with COVID-19, enrolled during active disease.

The V call is TRBV20-1, the J call TRBJ2-5, with 8 positions matching TRBD2. The CDR3 extends over 16 amino acids. Trimming took 3 bases from V and 1 from J; bases not matched to a gene: 10. Germline CDR1 DFQATT, CDR2 SNEGSKA (reference sequence). Here the CDR3 reads CSASTGGLAVQETQYF. CDR3 DNA: TGCAGTGCTAGTACGGGGGGGCTAGCGGTCCAAGAGACCCAGTACTTC.

The chain has TRBV10-3 and TRBJ2-5; D possibly corresponds to TRBD2 (7 bases). The CDR3 is 14 residues long. Germline CDR1 and CDR2: ENHRY and SYGVKD. V lost 7 bases to trimming and J lost 3 bases, with 15 bases between them. Here the CDR3 reads CAIKRGRVEETQYF. Written as DNA, the CDR3 is TGTGCCATCAAAAGGGGGAGGGTGGAAGAGACCCAGTACTTC.

This chain connects TRBV6-4 to TRBJ1-5; tentatively, D is TRBD1 (6 bases). There are 18 residues in the CDR3. Germline V gene data show CDR1 as MRHNA and CDR2 as SNTAGT. V was shortened by 5 bases and J by 3 bases, with 23 bases between the two germline ends. The CDR3 is CASSRREIAGVYNQPQHF. The CDR3 region has the DNA TGTGCCAGCAGTAGGAGAGAGATAGCAGGGGTGTACAATCAGCCCCAGCATTTT.

The chain employs TRBV7-2 and TRBJ2-5; D ambiguous. V shed 3 bases and J shed 2 bases, with 10 bases lying between them. The CDR3 length is 14 residues. Germline values: CDR1 SGHTA, CDR2 FQGNSA. The CDR3 here is CASSFTQAQETQYF. As DNA, the CDR3 is TGTGCCAGCAGCTTTACCCAGGCTCAAGAGACCCAGTACTTC. The variable domain in full, completed from reference TRBV7-2 and TRBJ2-5, reads GAGVSQSPSNKVTEKGKDVELRCDPISGHTALYWYRQSLGQGLEFLIYFQGNSAPDKSGLPSDRFSAERTGGSVSTLTIQRTQQEDSAVYLCASSFTQAQETQYFGPGTRLLVL.

The gene calls are TRBV28 and TRBJ2-5; 8 nucleotides agree with TRBD1. The CDR3 has 14 residues. The J segment lost 5 bases and the V segment lost 5 bases, leaving 7 bases of the junction unmatched. The V gene's germline CDR1 is MDHEN and CDR2 SYDVKM. The CDR3 loop reads CASSGRQGTETQYF. CDR3 nucleotides: TGTGCCAGCAGTGGACGACAGGGGACGGAGACCCAGTACTTC.

The chain couples TRBV9 to TRBJ2-1, with a tentative D call TRBD2 (6 bases). Trimming stripped 4 bases from V and 7 bases from J, with 18 bases between. Germline CDR1 SGDLS, CDR2 YYNGEE. This CDR3 region has 15 residues. CDR3 sequence (DNA): TGTGCCAGCAGCCCTCGGGACTCCCTCCGGAATGAGCAGTTCTTC. Protein product: CASSPRDSLRNEQFF.

The chain has TRBV19 and TRBJ2-1, with TRBD2 matching 7 bases. Looked up from germline, CDR1 is LNHDA and CDR2 is SQIVND (reference sequence). The V segment lost 7 bases and the J segment 7 bases; nucleotides outside the gene matches: 16. There are 16 residues in the CDR3. The CDR3 coding sequence is TGTGCCAGTAACCCCACCGGGGGGAGTGGTCGGAATGAGCAGTTCTTC. Its protein product is CASNPTGGSGRNEQFF.

V gene TRBV27 combines with J gene TRBJ2-7, with a possible D match to TRBD1 (5 bases). Germline CDR1 is MNHEY and CDR2 is SMNVEV (reference sequence). The CDR3 sequence is 14 residues long. The V gene lost 4 bases and the J gene lost 1 base, with 11 bases spanning the gap. The CDR3 DNA is TGTGCCAGCAGTTCCATCAGGGTTTCCTACGAGCAGTACTTC. The encoded protein is CASSSIRVSYEQYF.

The rearrangement joins TRBV27 to TRBJ1-6; a possible D gene is TRBD1 (6 bases). V was shortened by 4 bases and J by 6 bases, with 16 bases between the two germline ends. Germline assignment: CDR1 MNHEY and CDR2 SMNVEV (reference sequence). CDR3 length: 16 amino acids. The CDR3 sequence is CASSSTRGTGNSPLHF. The CDR3 nucleotides are TGTGCCAGCAGTTCAACTAGGGGGACGGGTAATTCACCCCTCCACTTT.

CDR3: CASSQDIRRRTEAFF. The CDR3 DNA follows: TGTGCCAGCAGCCAAGATATAAGGCGCAGGACTGAAGCTTTCTTT. This chain links TRBV4-2 with TRBJ1-1; no clear D. Germline V CDR1 and CDR2: LGHNA, YNFKEQ. This CDR3 comprises 15 residues. V gave up 0 bases and J gave up 5 bases, with 13 bases separating them.

CDR3 amino acids: CASSPSQTRSDTQYF. The DNA of the CDR3 is TGTGCCAGTAGTCCCTCCCAGACTAGATCAGATACGCAGTATTTT. The chain couples TRBV19 to TRBJ2-3, with a possible D match to TRBD2 (6 bases). The CDR3 has 15 amino acids. Deletions cut 5 bases from V and 4 bases from J, with 16 bases between. Germline V CDR1 and CDR2: LNHDA, SQIVND (reference sequence).

CDR3 region: CASSQGSGGQPQHF. DNA of the CDR3: TGTGCCAGCAGCCAAGGAAGTGGGGGGCAGCCCCAGCATTTT. The chain recombines TRBV3-1 (or the pseudogene TRBV3-2) with TRBJ1-5; maybe TRBD1 (5 bases). This CDR3 is built from 14 residues. V was clipped by 1 base and J by 7 bases, with 11 bases between them. Germline V gene data show CDR1 as LGHDT and CDR2 as YNNKEL (reference sequence).

Points on this clone: The same CDR3 can be traced to other DNA sequences in this sample. The rearrangement joins TRBV29-1 to TRBJ1-2; 9 nucleotides line up with TRBD1. Germline-derived CDR1 and CDR2 are SQVTM and ANQGSEA. This CDR3 comprises 13 residues. Germline trimming cut 5 bases from V and 5 bases from J; bases unmatched to any gene: 6. The CDR3 DNA follows: TGCAGCGTTCGAACAGGGGGCCGTTATGGCTACACCTTC. Protein sequence: CSVRTGGRYGYTF.

The chain combines TRBV2 with TRBJ2-7, with D unclear. CDR1 and CDR2 from the germline V gene are SNHLY and FYNNEI. Trimming shortened V by 7 bases and J by 6 bases, and 10 bases separated the two germline ends. This CDR3 spans 11 amino acids. CDR3 in DNA: TGTGCCAGCACCATAATCGGCGAGCAGTACTTC. Residues: CASTIIGEQYF.

J is TRBJ2-1 and V is TRBV5-1; TRBD1 aligns across 7 bases. The V gene's germline CDR1 is SGHRS and CDR2 YFSETQ. CDR3 length equals 15 residues. The V and J ends lost 4 bases and 6 bases, in that order; junction bases with no gene match: 10. The CDR3 DNA reads as TGCGCCAGCAGCCCGGTTCAGGGACAGATCAATGAGCAGTTCTTC. This encodes CASSPVQGQINEQFF.

V gene TRBV19 combines with J gene TRBJ1-6; weak D call: TRBD1 (5 bases). Trimming stripped 6 bases from V and 9 bases from J, with 9 bases between. This CDR3 comprises 12 residues. Germline CDR1 reads LNHDA; CDR2 reads SQIVND (reference sequence). The CDR3, as DNA: TGTGCCAGTAGCGCAGGGCTTTCACCCCTCCACTTT. This sequence encodes CASSAGLSPLHF.

The genes are TRBV28 and TRBJ1-6; the D gene is possibly TRBD1 (5 bases). Germline V gives CDR1 MDHEN, CDR2 SYDVKM. V gave up 7 bases and J gave up 10 bases, with 20 bases separating them. This CDR3 region has 15 residues. CDR3 DNA sequence: TGTGCCAGCATATTCACCGTCAGGGTAGGCTCACCCCTCCACTTT. This encodes CASIFTVRVGSPLHF.

The genes are TRBV10-2 and TRBJ2-7; TRBD1 agrees at 8 bases. CDR1 is WSHSY, CDR2 SAAADI, per germline. The CDR3 totals 13 residues. V shed 3 bases, J shed 3 bases, and the junction held 1 base outside the gene matches. The DNA for the CDR3 is TGCGCCAGCAGTGAAACAGGGGGCTACGAGCAGTACGTC. This sequence encodes CASSETGGYEQYV.

The chain employs TRBV30 and TRBJ1-4; 7 bases line up with TRBD1. Germline loops: CDR1 GTSNPN, CDR2 SVGIG (reference sequence). The CDR3 runs 13 residues. V lost 4 bases to trimming and J lost 8 bases; unmatched junction nucleotides: 7. The CDR3: CAWTTGAHEKLFF. CDR3 in DNA: TGTGCCTGGACCACAGGGGCGCACGAAAAACTGTTTTTT.

The V gene is TRBV7-9, the J gene TRBJ2-2; D possibly corresponds to TRBD2 (5 bases). V lost 1 base to trimming and J lost 0 bases, with 9 bases between them. CDR3 length: 16 amino acids. CDR1 and CDR2 (germline): SEHNR, FQNEAQ (reference sequence). This CDR3 reads CASSLEGLTNTGELFF. DNA for the CDR3: TGTGCCAGCAGCTTAGAAGGACTCACGAACACCGGGGAGCTGTTTTTT.

This clone showed up just once. The V call is TRBV18, the J call TRBJ1-4; D unclear. The V and J ends lost 4 bases and 4 bases respectively, with 13 bases between them. This CDR3 contains 15 residues. The germline CDR1 and CDR2 sequences are KGHSH and LQKENI. CDR3 DNA: TGTGCCAGCTCACTTGGGAGATCAAATAATGAAAAACTGTTTTTT. Encoded protein: CASSLGRSNNEKLFF.

This chain links TRBV3-1 (or the pseudogene TRBV3-2) with TRBJ2-1, with 10 bases fitting TRBD2. The CDR3 has 16 residues. Germline V gene lookup returns CDR1 LGHDT and CDR2 YNNKEL (reference sequence). After removal of 1 base from V and 4 bases from J, the junction contained 4 bases not matched to a gene. The CDR3 bases are TGTGCCAGCAGCCAAGGTTCAGCGGGGGGGTACAATGAGCAGTTCTTC. Protein sequence: CASSQGSAGGYNEQFF.

This rearrangement joins TRBV25-1 to TRBJ2-1; 7 nucleotides match TRBD1. V trimming: 4 bases; J trimming: 5 bases; junction bases outside the gene matches: 11. CDR3 length: 16 amino acids. In germline, CDR1 is MGHDK, CDR2 SYGVNS. DNA for the CDR3: TGTGCCAGCAGTGCTCCCGGGACAGCCCGCAACAATGAGCAGTTCTTC. This gives the protein CASSAPGTARNNEQFF.

This chain joins TRBV5-1 and TRBJ1-1, with D possibly being TRBD1 (6 bases). Trimming removed 3 bases at V and 1 base at J, with 10 bases between. Germline V lookup: CDR1 SGHRS, CDR2 YFSETQ. The CDR3 has 14 amino acids. For the CDR3, the DNA is TGCGCCAGCAGCTCGGGACAAACGAACACTGAAGCTTTCTTT. Translating gives CASSSGQTNTEAFF.

The CDR3 sequence is CASSPGSGANVLTF. CDR3 nucleotides: TGCGCCAGCAGCCCAGGTTCCGGGGCCAACGTCCTGACTTTC. This rearrangement joins TRBV5-1 to TRBJ2-6; D is ambiguous. This CDR3 is 14 amino acids long. Germline CDR1 and CDR2: SGHRS and YFSETQ. V was pared by 4 bases and J by 4 bases, with 9 bases between.

The table lists this clone with a few counts. DNA for the CDR3: TGTGCCAGCAGCAAACTAGCGAATGAGCAGTTCTTC. Its protein product is CASSKLANEQFF. The J gene is TRBJ2-1, the V gene TRBV13, with 7 bases fitting TRBD2. Germline CDR1 is PRHDT and CDR2 is FYEKMQ (reference sequence). With V trimmed by 5 bases and J by 7 bases, 2 bases remained unmatched. This CDR3 comprises 12 residues.

The chain links TRBV4-2 to TRBJ2-3; 7 positions agree with TRBD2. CDR3 length: 14 residues. Trimming cost V 3 bases and J 6 bases; bases outside gene matches: 6. The germline CDR1 and CDR2 sequences are LGHNA and YNFKEQ. In nucleotides, the CDR3 is TGTGCCAGCAGCCAGCGGGGAGGGTGGGATACGCAGTATTTT. It specifies CASSQRGGWDTQYF.

The chain employs TRBV5-1 and TRBJ1-4; weak D call: TRBD1 (6 bases). The CDR3 has 15 amino acids. The V end was cut by 4 bases, the J end by 5 bases, with 15 bases between. Looked up from germline, CDR1 is SGHRS and CDR2 is YFSETQ. The CDR3, as DNA: TGCGCCAGCAGCCAGGGGAACAGGGCCAATGAAAAACTGTTTTTT. Its protein product is CASSQGNRANEKLFF.

The V gene is TRBV28, the J gene TRBJ1-2; no clear D. Germline loops: CDR1 MDHEN, CDR2 SYDVKM. V was clipped by 4 bases and J by 0 bases, with 15 bases between them. The CDR3 spans 16 residues. Here the CDR3 DNA reads TGTGCCAGCAGTTCCCCTTATCAGGAGGCTAACTATGGCTACACCTTC. Translation: CASSSPYQEANYGYTF.